These T cell receptor beta chains were read from a single sample in a study of T-cell memory formation after mild COVID-19. TCRdb redid the calling of the 5' RACE reads with MiXCR, one entry per CDR3 protein. Among 350,000 or so distinct CDR3 sequences, over 10% were seen once, and the ten largest hold about 20%. The sequencing sample was made of PBMCs or a T cell subset sorted from them (not recorded which). These receptors all stem from a man in his late teens or twenties who had mild COVID-19 (a few samples of this study predate the infection). Cell type and time point are not known. The CDR3 runs from the conserved cysteine through the conserved F or W. A D gene is named only where the DNA matches it firmly. Clone size, where shown, is once, few, many, or a class for clones that have expanded.

abundance	v_gene	j_gene	d_gene	CDR3aa	CDR3nt
-	TRBV7-2	TRBJ1-6	TRBD1	CASSLQRGPASPLHF	TGTGCCAGCAGCTTACAAAGGGGGCCGGCTTCACCCCTCCACTTT
many	TRBV4-3	TRBJ1-6	TRBD1	CASSYGQGTNSPLHF	TGCGCCAGCAGCTACGGACAGGGAACTAATTCACCCCTCCACTTT
-	TRBV20-1	TRBJ1-1	-	CSARDRVWVLF	TGCAGTGCTAGGGACCGCGTTTGGGTACTCTTT
-	TRBV6-2/TRBV6-3	TRBJ2-1	-	CASSQRDFAGGEQFF	TGTGCCAGCAGTCAACGGGACTTTGCGGGCGGTGAGCAGTTCTTC
-	TRBV5-5	TRBJ2-2	TRBD1	CASSDDRGWSGELFF	TGTGCCAGCAGCGACGACAGGGGCTGGAGCGGGGAGCTGTTTTTT
-	TRBV6-6	TRBJ1-5	-	CASSYNLGRGGNQPQHF	TGTGCCAGCAGTTACAACTTAGGGAGGGGAGGCAATCAGCCCCAGCATTTT
few	TRBV29-1	TRBJ2-1	TRBD1	CSGLRDRGNNEQFF	TGCAGCGGCCTCCGGGACAGGGGAAACAATGAGCAGTTCTTC
few	TRBV20-1	TRBJ2-5	-	CSVYSGGQETQYF	TGCAGTGTGTATAGCGGCGGCCAAGAGACCCAGTACTTC
few	TRBV6-1	TRBJ1-3	-	CANPGNTIYF	TGTGCGAACCCTGGAAACACCATATATTTT
few	TRBV7-9	TRBJ2-7	TRBD1	CASSQRGDREDEQYF	TGTGCCAGCAGCCAAAGAGGGGACAGGGAGGACGAGCAGTACTTC
-	TRBV12-3/TRBV12-4	TRBJ2-7	TRBD1	CASSGGASPYEQYF	TGTGCCAGCTCAGGGGGCGCATCCCCCTACGAGCAGTACTTC
few	TRBV20-1	TRBJ2-1	-	CSAGRGYNEQFF	TGCAGTGCCGGGCGAGGGTACAATGAGCAGTTCTTC
many	TRBV7-2	TRBJ1-4	-	CASSFAAVTNEKLFF	TGTGCCAGCAGCTTCGCGGCGGTAACTAATGAAAAACTGTTTTTT
many	TRBV6-5	TRBJ2-2	TRBD2	CATIGLAPGELFF	TGTGCCACCATAGGACTAGCGCCCGGGGAGCTGTTTTTT
-	TRBV4-2	TRBJ2-7	-	CASSQDRVGYEQYF	TGTGCCAGCAGCCAAGATCGGGTCGGCTACGAGCAGTACTTC
few	TRBV6-1	TRBJ2-6	-	CASSEQGSGANVLTF	TGTGCCAGCAGTGAACAGGGCTCTGGGGCCAACGTCCTGACTTTC
few	TRBV7-6	TRBJ2-5	TRBD2	CASSFITSGGLDETQYF	TGTGCCAGCAGCTTCATAACTAGCGGGGGTCTGGATGAGACCCAGTACTTC
many	TRBV24-1	TRBJ1-2	-	CATSDLDSRYGYTF	TGTGCCACCAGTGATCTCGACAGTCGCTATGGCTACACCTTC
few	TRBV4-3	TRBJ2-3	-	CASSHDTNTDTQYF	TGCGCCAGCAGCCATGATACCAACACAGATACGCAGTATTTT
-	TRBV30	TRBJ2-7	-	CAWSRDQGYEQYF	TGTGCCTGGAGTCGCGACCAGGGCTACGAGCAGTACTTC
-	TRBV27	TRBJ2-3	-	CASSFNGASTDTQYF	TGTGCCAGCAGTTTCAATGGGGCTAGCACAGATACGCAGTATTTT
few	TRBV12-3/TRBV12-4	TRBJ1-4	-	CASSLNSNAEKLFF	TGTGCCAGCAGTTTAAACAGCAACGCAGAAAAACTGTTTTTT
few	TRBV7-9	TRBJ2-3	-	CASSPGTLGADTQYF	TGTGCCAGCAGCCCGGGGACACTGGGGGCAGATACGCAGTATTTT
few	TRBV10-3	TRBJ1-1	-	CAISDPSLRTEAFF	TGTGCCATCAGTGATCCCAGCCTCCGCACTGAAGCTTTCTTT
few	TRBV6-4	TRBJ2-3	-	CASSDYWGSTDTQYF	TGTGCCAGCAGTGACTATTGGGGTAGCACAGATACGCAGTATTTT
-	TRBV28	TRBJ2-1	TRBD1	CASRRQGPEFF	TGTGCCAGCAGACGACAGGGGCCAGAGTTCTTC
few	TRBV7-9	TRBJ1-1	-	CASSFRGRGKNTEAFF	TGTGCCAGCAGCTTTCGGGGGAGGGGGAAGAACACTGAAGCTTTCTTT
-	TRBV20-1	TRBJ2-3	-	CSARDPATSTDTQYF	TGCAGTGCTAGAGATCCGGCAACTAGCACAGATACGCAGTATTTT
-	TRBV9	TRBJ2-5	-	CASSLGTGRETQYF	TGTGCCAGCAGCCTCGGGACGGGACGGGAGACCCAGTACTTC
few	TRBV4-1	TRBJ1-5	-	CASSQSGGSNQPQHF	TGCGCCAGCAGCCAGTCGGGGGGGAGCAATCAGCCCCAGCATTTT
many	TRBV4-1	TRBJ2-1	TRBD2	CASSQEELAGYNEQFF	TGCGCCAGCAGCCAAGAGGAACTAGCGGGGTACAATGAGCAGTTCTTC
few	TRBV9	TRBJ2-7	-	CASSATGDSYEQYF	TGTGCCAGCAGCGCTACAGGAGACTCCTACGAGCAGTACTTC
-	TRBV5-5	TRBJ2-1	-	CASSGRDGTYNEQFF	TGTGCCAGCAGCGGCCGGGACGGGACCTACAATGAGCAGTTCTTC
-	TRBV28	TRBJ2-3	TRBD1	CASKGQASTDTQYF	TGTGCCAGCAAGGGACAGGCGAGCACAGATACGCAGTATTTT
few	TRBV6-2/TRBV6-3	TRBJ1-3	-	CASSRDAWEGNTIYF	TGTGCCAGCAGCCGGGACGCGTGGGAAGGAAACACCATATATTTT
-	TRBV4-2	TRBJ2-7	TRBD1	CASSQEGTGVLYEQYF	TGTGCCAGCAGCCAAGAAGGGACAGGGGTTCTCTACGAGCAGTACTTC
few	TRBV18	TRBJ2-5	-	CASSRNRPQETQYF	TGTGCCAGCTCTCGGAACCGACCCCAAGAGACCCAGTACTTC
few	TRBV6-2/TRBV6-3	TRBJ2-2	-	CASSWGSLTGELFF	TGTGCCAGCAGTTGGGGCTCCCTTACCGGGGAGCTGTTTTTT
many	TRBV10-2	TRBJ2-3	-	CASSEQGQDTQYF	TGCGCCAGCAGTGAGCAGGGTCAAGATACGCAGTATTTT
-	TRBV5-6	TRBJ1-5	-	CASSLKSRQPQHF	TGTGCCAGCAGCCTCAAGTCGAGGCAGCCCCAGCATTTT
-	TRBV12-3/TRBV12-4	TRBJ2-2	-	CASTSGKLSNTGELFF	TGTGCCAGCACCTCGGGGAAACTTTCGAACACCGGGGAGCTGTTTTTT
many	TRBV7-2	TRBJ1-5	-	CASSFQGHQPQHF	TGTGCCAGCAGCTTCCAGGGGCATCAGCCCCAGCATTTT
few	TRBV13	TRBJ2-5	TRBD1	CASSRDSMETQYF	TGTGCCAGCAGCCGGGACAGTATGGAGACCCAGTACTTC
few	TRBV12-3/TRBV12-4	TRBJ1-1	TRBD1	CASISGGGSTEAFF	TGTGCCAGCATTTCAGGGGGCGGGAGCACTGAAGCTTTCTTT
-	TRBV4-1	TRBJ2-5	TRBD2	CASSRVAGDQETQYF	TGCGCCAGCAGTAGGGTAGCGGGGGACCAAGAGACCCAGTACTTC